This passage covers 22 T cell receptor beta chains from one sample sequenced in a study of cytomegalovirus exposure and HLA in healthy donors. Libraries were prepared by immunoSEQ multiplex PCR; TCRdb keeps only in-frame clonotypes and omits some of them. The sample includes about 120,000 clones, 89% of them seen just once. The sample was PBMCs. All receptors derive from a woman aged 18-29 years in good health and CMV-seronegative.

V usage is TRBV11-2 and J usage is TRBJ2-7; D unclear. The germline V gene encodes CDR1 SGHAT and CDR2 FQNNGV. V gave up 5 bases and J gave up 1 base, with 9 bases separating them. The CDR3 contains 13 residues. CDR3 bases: TGTGCCAGCAGCCCCGGTCCGTCCTACGAGCAGTACTTC. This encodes CASSPGPSYEQYF.

The CDR3 coding sequence is TGTGCCAGTAACAAGAGACAGGGCGCATCCTACGAGCAGTACTTC. It specifies CASNKRQGASYEQYF. The chain links TRBV19 to TRBJ2-7, with TRBD1 identical over 7 bases. From germline, CDR1 is LNHDA and CDR2 SQIVND (reference sequence). The CDR3 spans 15 residues. V dropped 7 bases and J dropped 1; count of bases not matched to a gene: 10.

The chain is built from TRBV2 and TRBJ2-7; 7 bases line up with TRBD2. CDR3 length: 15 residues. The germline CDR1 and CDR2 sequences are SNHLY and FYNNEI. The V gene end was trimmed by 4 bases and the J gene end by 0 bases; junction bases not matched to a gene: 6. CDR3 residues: CASSVGASGSYEQYF. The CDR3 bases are TGTGCCAGCAGTGTAGGGGCTAGCGGCTCCTACGAGCAGTACTTC.

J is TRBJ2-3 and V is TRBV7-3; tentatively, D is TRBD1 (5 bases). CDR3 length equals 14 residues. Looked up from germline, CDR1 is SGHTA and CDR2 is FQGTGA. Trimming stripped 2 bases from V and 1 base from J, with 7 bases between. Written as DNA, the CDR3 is TGTGCCAGCAGCTTATTAGGGGGCACAGATACGCAGTATTTT. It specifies CASSLLGGTDTQYF.

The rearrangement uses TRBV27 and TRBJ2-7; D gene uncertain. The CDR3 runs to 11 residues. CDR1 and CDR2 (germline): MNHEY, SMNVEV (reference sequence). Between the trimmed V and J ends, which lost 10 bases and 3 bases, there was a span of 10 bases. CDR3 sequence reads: CATTDLYEQYF. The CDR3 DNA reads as TGTGCCACTACCGATCTCTACGAGCAGTACTTC.

The CDR3 DNA reads as TGTGCCATCAGTGACAGGGGACTAGCGGGAGACAAGAACCCTAGGAGTGGCTACAATGAGCAGTTCTTC. Protein sequence: CAISDRGLAGDKNPRSGYNEQFF. The rearrangement links TRBV10-3 to TRBJ2-1; 14 nucleotides match TRBD2. CDR3 length: 23 amino acids. The germline gives CDR1 ENHRY, CDR2 SYGVKD. Trimming removed 3 bases from V and 3 bases from J; junction bases left unmatched: 22.

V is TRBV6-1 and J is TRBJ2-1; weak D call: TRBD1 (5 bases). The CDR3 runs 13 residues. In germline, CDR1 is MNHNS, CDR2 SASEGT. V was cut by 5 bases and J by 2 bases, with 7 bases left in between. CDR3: CASSSGTYNEQFF. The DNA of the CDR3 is TGTGCCAGCAGTTCAGGGACCTACAATGAGCAGTTCTTC.

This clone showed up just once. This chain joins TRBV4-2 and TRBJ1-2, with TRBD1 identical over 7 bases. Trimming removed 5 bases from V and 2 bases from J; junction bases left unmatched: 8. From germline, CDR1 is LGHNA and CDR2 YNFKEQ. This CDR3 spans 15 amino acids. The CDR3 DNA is TGTGCCAGCAGCTTCCCCGGGACAGCCAACTATGGCTACACCTTC. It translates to CASSFPGTANYGYTF.

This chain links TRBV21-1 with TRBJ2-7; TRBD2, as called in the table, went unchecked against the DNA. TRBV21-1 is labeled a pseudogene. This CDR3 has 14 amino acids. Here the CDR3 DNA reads TGTGCCAGCAGCAAAGGGGAGGGAATCTACGAGCAGTACTTC. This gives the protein CASSKGEGIYEQYF.

The CDR3 DNA sequence: TGTGCCAGCAGCTACAGGGAGCTCAGCACAGATACGCAGTATTTT. Its translation: CASSYRELSTDTQYF. The chain employs TRBV6-1 and TRBJ2-3; the D gene is possibly TRBD1 (6 bases). The germline V gene has CDR1 MNHNS and CDR2 SASEGT. V was cut by 6 bases and J by 0 bases, with 13 bases left in between. This CDR3 is built from 15 residues.

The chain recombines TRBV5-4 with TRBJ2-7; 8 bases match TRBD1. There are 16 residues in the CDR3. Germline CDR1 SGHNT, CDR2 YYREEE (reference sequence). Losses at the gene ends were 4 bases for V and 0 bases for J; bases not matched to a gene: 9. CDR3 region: CASSPLTGVASYEQYF. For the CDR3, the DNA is TGTGCCAGCAGCCCACTGACAGGGGTCGCCTCCTACGAGCAGTACTTC.

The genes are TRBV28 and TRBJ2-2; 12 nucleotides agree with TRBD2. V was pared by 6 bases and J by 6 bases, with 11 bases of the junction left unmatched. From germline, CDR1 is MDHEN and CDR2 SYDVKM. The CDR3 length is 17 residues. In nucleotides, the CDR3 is TGTGCCAGCAGGACCACAAGACTAGCGGGAGAATCCGGGGAGCTGTTTTTT. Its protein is CASRTTRLAGESGELFF.

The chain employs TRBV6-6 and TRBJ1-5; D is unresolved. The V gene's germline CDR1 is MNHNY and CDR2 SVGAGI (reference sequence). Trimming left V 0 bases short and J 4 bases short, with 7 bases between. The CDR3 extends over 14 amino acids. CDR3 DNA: TGTGCCAGCAGTTACTCCGGGGATAATCAGCCCCAGCATTTT. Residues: CASSYSGDNQPQHF.

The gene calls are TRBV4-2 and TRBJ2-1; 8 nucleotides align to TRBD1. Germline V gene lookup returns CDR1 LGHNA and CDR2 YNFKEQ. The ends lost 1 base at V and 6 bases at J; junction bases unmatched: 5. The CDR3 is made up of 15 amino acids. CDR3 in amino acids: CASSQAGQGSNEQFF. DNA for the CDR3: TGTGCCAGCAGCCAAGCTGGACAGGGTAGCAATGAGCAGTTCTTC.

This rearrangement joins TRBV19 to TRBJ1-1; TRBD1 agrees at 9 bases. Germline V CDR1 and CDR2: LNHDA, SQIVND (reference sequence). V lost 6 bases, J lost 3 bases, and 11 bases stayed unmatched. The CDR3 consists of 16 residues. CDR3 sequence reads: CASRISGTGFYTEAFF. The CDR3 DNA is TGTGCCAGTAGGATCTCGGGGACAGGGTTTTACACTGAAGCTTTCTTT.

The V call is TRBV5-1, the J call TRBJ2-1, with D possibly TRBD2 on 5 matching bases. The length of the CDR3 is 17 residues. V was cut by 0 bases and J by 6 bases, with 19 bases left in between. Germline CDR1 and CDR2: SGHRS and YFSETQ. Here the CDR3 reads CASSLVLVRNGRNEQFF. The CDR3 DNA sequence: TGCGCCAGCAGCTTGGTACTAGTAAGAAATGGCCGCAATGAGCAGTTCTTC.

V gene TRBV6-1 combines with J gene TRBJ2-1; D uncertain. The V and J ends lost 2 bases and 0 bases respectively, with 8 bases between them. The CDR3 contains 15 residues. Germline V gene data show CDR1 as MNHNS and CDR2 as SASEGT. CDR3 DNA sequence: TGTGCCAGCAGTGAAATTCCGAGCTCCTACAATGAGCAGTTCTTC. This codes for CASSEIPSSYNEQFF.

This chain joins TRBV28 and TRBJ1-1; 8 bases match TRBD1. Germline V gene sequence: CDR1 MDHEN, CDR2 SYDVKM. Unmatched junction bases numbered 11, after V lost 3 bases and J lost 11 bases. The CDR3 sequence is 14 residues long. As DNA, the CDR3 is TGTGCCAGCAGTTTGACAGGGGTGTCTCAAGGGGCTTTCTTT. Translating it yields CASSLTGVSQGAFF.

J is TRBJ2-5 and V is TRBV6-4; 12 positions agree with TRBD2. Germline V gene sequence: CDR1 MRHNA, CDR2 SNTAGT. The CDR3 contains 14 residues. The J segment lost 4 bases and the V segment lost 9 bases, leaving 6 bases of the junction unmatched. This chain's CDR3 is CARIELAGGETQYF. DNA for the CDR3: TGTGCCAGAATCGAACTAGCGGGAGGAGAGACCCAGTACTTC.

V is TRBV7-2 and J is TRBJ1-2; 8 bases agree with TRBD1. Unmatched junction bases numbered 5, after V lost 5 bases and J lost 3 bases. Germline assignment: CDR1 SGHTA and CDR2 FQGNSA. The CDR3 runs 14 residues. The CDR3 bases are TGTGCCAGCAGCGGGGCAGGGGGCGACTATGGCTACACCTTC. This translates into CASSGAGGDYGYTF. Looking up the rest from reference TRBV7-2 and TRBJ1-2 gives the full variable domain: GAGVSQSPSNKVTEKGKDVELRCDPISGHTALYWYRQSLGQGLEFLIYFQGNSAPDKSGLPSDRFSAERTGGSVSTLTIQRTQQEDSAVYLCASSGAGGDYGYTFGSGTRLTVV.

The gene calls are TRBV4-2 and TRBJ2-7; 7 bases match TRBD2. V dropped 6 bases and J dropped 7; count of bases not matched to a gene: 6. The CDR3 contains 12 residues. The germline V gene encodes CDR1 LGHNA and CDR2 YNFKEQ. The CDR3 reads CASSLGGREQYF. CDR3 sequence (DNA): TGTGCCAGCAGTTTGGGAGGGCGGGAGCAGTACTTC.

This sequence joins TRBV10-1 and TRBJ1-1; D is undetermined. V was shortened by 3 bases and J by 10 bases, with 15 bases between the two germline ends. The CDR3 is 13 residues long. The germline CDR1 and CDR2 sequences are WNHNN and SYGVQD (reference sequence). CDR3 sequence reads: CASSERGIDAAFF. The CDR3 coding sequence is TGCGCCAGCAGTGAACGAGGGATCGACGCAGCTTTCTTT.